Listed below are T cell receptor beta chains from one sample, sequenced in a study of blood T cell repertoires in COVID-19. Produced via immunoSEQ multiplex PCR; TCRdb's table is partial and in-frame only. Of about 120,000 clones listed, around 90% are singletons. Sequences were obtained from peripheral blood. All receptors come from a human donor in a cohort sampled during active COVID-19. Both conserved end residues are part of each CDR3. Fields, in order: V gene, J gene, CDR3 protein.

V: TRBV15
J: TRBJ1-3
CDR3: CATSRSRQGGGNTIYF

V: TRBV6-6
J: TRBJ1-1
CDR3: CASSPVPPGGGGEAFF

V: TRBV7-2
J: TRBJ1-5
CDR3: CASSSATGGVQPQHF

V: TRBV28
J: TRBJ1-2
CDR3: CASSSPGQGTPYGYTF

V: TRBV5-1
J: TRBJ1-1
CDR3: CASSLAGGYEAFF

V: TRBV19
J: TRBJ2-1
CDR3: CASSIAGFTYNEQFF

V: TRBV6-5
J: TRBJ2-7
CDR3: CASSSSGGEQYF

V: TRBV3-1/TRBV3-2
J: TRBJ2-5
CDR3: CASSQVPSRPQYF

V: TRBV5-1
J: TRBJ1-2
CDR3: CASSLTGQGVGGLAYTF

V: TRBV11-2
J: TRBJ1-1
CDR3: CASSLGQSNTEAFF

V: TRBV29-1
J: TRBJ2-7
CDR3: CSAVRQYEQYF

V: TRBV14
J: TRBJ2-7
CDR3: CASSQGLGQGIYEQYF

V: TRBV18
J: TRBJ1-1
CDR3: CASFRDFAEAFF

V: TRBV24-1
J: TRBJ2-3
CDR3: CATSDRGISEGTQYF

V: TRBV25-1
J: TRBJ2-1
CDR3: CASGGTGGYNEQFF

V: TRBV18
J: TRBJ2-7
CDR3: CASSSGTSVGNPYEQYF

V: TRBV12-3/TRBV12-4
J: TRBJ1-1
CDR3: CATTVEGVSEAFF

V: TRBV5-1
J: TRBJ1-6
CDR3: CASSLDASGTPGPPLHF

V: TRBV19
J: TRBJ2-5
CDR3: CASGQGVRAQETQYF

V: TRBV5-4
J: TRBJ2-5
CDR3: CASSVSGGAETQYF

V: TRBV27
J: TRBJ2-4
CDR3: CASSPRQGLAKNIQYF

V: TRBV11-3
J: TRBJ2-5
CDR3: CASSADDRLATDQYF

V: TRBV5-1
J: TRBJ2-5
CDR3: CASSLSPTGTGQETQYF

V: TRBV28
J: TRBJ2-2
CDR3: CASSGLAGATGELFF

V: TRBV29-1
J: TRBJ1-1
CDR3: CSVKDSNMNTEAFF

V: TRBV16
J: TRBJ2-3
CDR3: CASSQFHSTSTDTQYF

V: TRBV24-1
J: TRBJ2-3
CDR3: CATSDLQGTTQYF

V: TRBV14
J: TRBJ2-5
CDR3: CASSQASGGTQYF

V: TRBV5-1
J: TRBJ2-2
CDR3: CASSLEIGTGELFF

V: TRBV30
J: TRBJ2-3
CDR3: CAWSSGFTDTQYF

V: TRBV6-5
J: TRBJ1-1
CDR3: CASSTPQGSVTEAFF

V: TRBV19
J: TRBJ2-3
CDR3: CASSKTSGARGDTQYF

V: TRBV9
J: TRBJ2-2
CDR3: CASSARLAGELFF

V: TRBV27
J: TRBJ1-2
CDR3: CASSPTGQASGGYTF

V: TRBV11-2
J: TRBJ2-7
CDR3: CASSPSRRAGFEQYF

V: TRBV9
J: TRBJ2-1
CDR3: CASSVPYRSEQFF

V: TRBV24-1
J: TRBJ2-2
CDR3: CATSEDRTGYWNTGELFF

V: TRBV2
J: TRBJ2-3
CDR3: CASSEALSSASTDTQYF

V: TRBV24-1
J: TRBJ2-1
CDR3: CATRGAGGSHEQFF

V: TRBV21-1
J: TRBJ1-6
CDR3: CASRDYLGSSSYNSPLHF

V: TRBV19
J: TRBJ2-2
CDR3: CASREGRATGELFF

V: TRBV7-8
J: TRBJ1-5
CDR3: CASSLGQLYSNQPQHF

V: TRBV5-1
J: TRBJ2-5
CDR3: CASSLEDRGSIETQYF

V: TRBV27
J: TRBJ1-1
CDR3: CASSLYGEGTEAFF

V: TRBV2
J: TRBJ2-5
CDR3: CASSEDRGIETQYF

V: TRBV10-1
J: TRBJ2-1
CDR3: CASSDRAGLYNEQFF

V: TRBV5-5
J: TRBJ2-1
CDR3: CASSLPRAYNEQFF

V: TRBV2
J: TRBJ2-7
CDR3: CASSGGISGGRYEQYF

V: TRBV6-5
J: TRBJ1-1
CDR3: CASRVTGKAFF